A selection of T cell receptor beta chains follows, all from one sample in a study of blood T cell dynamics during melanoma immunotherapy. Data came from immunoSEQ multiplex PCR; TCRdb stores just in-frame clones and leaves some out. This sample has some 16,000 clones, with more than 70% found just once. The sample consisted of blood, taken from a patient treated with checkpoint blockade. These receptor sequences come from a human donor with melanoma. Both conserved end residues are part of each CDR3. D genes are given only for firm matches. Clone size is shown for a subset of rows, as once, few, many or a class of expanded clone.

>TRBV10-1|NA|NA|TRBJ1-6
TGCGCCAGCAGCCGGGACGGATCTAATTCACCCCTCCACTTT
CASSRDGSNSPLHF
>TRBV7-9|NA|TRBD2|TRBJ2-3
TGTGCCAGCAGTCTAGCGGGGCGGACAGATACGCAGTATTTT
CASSLAGRTDTQYF
>TRBV5-4|NA|NA|TRBJ2-5
TGTGCCAGCAGCTTGGCCCCAGGGGTAGAGACCCAGTACTTC
CASSLAPGVETQYF
>TRBV19|once|TRBD2|TRBJ2-2
TGTGCCACAAGTATGGGGCTAGCGGGGGGGACCACCGGGGAGCTGTTTTTT
CATSMGLAGGTTGELFF
>TRBV19|NA|TRBD2|TRBJ2-5
TGTGCCAGTAGTATAAGTAGCGGGGGAGACCTCCAAGAGACCCAGTACTTC
CASSISSGGDLQETQYF
>TRBV7-3|NA|TRBD1|TRBJ2-7
TGTGCCAGCAGCCGACAGGGGTCCCACGAGCAGTACTTC
CASSRQGSHEQYF
>TRBV28|NA|NA|TRBJ1-2
TGTGCCAGCAGTTCTGAGGGAAGGGGTCGGGGTGGCTACACCTTC
CASSSEGRGRGGYTF
>TRBV5-5|NA|NA|TRBJ1-1
TGTGCCAGCAGCTTGAATCGGCGCAGGATGAACACTGAAGCTTTCTTT
CASSLNRRRMNTEAFF
>TRBV7-9|NA|NA|TRBJ1-1
TGTGCCAGCAGCTTAGGCCAGATGACAGGGAACACTGAAGCTTTCTTT
CASSLGQMTGNTEAFF
>TRBV7-9|NA|NA|TRBJ1-4
TGTGCCAGCAGAGCAGCCCCGGGGGGGTTTGGCGAAAAACTGTTTTTT
CASRAAPGGFGEKLFF
>TRBV2|NA|NA|TRBJ2-7
TGTGCCAGCAGCCCCAGCTCCTACGAGCAGTACTTC
CASSPSSYEQYF
>TRBV2|NA|NA|TRBJ1-2
TGTGCCAGCGGGAGCCTACGAAACTATGGCTACACCTTC
CASGSLRNYGYTF
>TRBV27|NA|TRBD1|TRBJ2-7
TGTGCGACAGGGGTTTACTACGAGCAGTACTTC
CATGVYYEQYF
>TRBV6-5|NA|TRBD2|TRBJ2-1
TGTGCCAGCAGTTACGGGCTAGCGGGGGGGCTGAATGAGCAGTTCTTC
CASSYGLAGGLNEQFF
>TRBV25-1|NA|NA|TRBJ1-2
TGTGCCAGCAGTGAATTCTCCGCATCGGGCTATGGCTACACCTTC
CASSEFSASGYGYTF